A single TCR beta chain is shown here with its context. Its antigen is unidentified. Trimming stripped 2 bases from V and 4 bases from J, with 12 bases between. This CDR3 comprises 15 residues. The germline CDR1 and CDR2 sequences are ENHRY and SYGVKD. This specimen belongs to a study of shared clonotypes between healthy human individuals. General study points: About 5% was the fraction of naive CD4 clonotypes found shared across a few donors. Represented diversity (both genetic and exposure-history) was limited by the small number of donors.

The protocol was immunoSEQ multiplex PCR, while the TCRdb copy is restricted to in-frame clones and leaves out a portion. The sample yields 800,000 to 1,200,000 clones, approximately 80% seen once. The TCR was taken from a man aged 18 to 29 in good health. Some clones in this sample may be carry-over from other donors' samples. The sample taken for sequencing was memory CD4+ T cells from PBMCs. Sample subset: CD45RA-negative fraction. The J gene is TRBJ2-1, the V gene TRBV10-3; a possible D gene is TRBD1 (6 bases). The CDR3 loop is CAISEGSGEYNEQFF. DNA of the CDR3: TGTGCCATCAGTGAGGGGTCAGGGGAATACAATGAGCAGTTCTTC.